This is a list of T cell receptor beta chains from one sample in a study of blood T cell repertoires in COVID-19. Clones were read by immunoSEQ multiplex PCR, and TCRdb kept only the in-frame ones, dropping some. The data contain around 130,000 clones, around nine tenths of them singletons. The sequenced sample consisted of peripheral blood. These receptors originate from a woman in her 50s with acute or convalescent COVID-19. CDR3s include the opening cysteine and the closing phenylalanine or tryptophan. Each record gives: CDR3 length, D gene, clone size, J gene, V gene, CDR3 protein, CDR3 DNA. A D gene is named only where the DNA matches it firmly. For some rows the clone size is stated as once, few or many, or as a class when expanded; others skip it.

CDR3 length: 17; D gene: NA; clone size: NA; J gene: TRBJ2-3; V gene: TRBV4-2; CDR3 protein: CASSQGSQRGFTDTQYF; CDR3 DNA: TGTGCCAGCAGCCAAGGGAGCCAGAGGGGGTTCACAGATACGCAGTATTTT
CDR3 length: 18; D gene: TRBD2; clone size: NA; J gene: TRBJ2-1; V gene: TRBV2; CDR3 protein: CASMDWRLAGGPSNEQFF; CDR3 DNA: TGTGCCAGCATGGACTGGAGACTAGCGGGAGGGCCGAGCAATGAGCAGTTCTTC
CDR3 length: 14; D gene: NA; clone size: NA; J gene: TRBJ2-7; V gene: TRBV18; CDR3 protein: CASSPEAGGYEQYF; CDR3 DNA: TGTGCCAGCTCACCTGAAGCGGGTGGGTACGAGCAGTACTTC
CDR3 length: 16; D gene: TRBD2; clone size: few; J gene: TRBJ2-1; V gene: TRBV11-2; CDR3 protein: CASSLGTSGRGNEQFF; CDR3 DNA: TGTGCCAGCAGCTTAGGCACTAGCGGGAGAGGCAATGAGCAGTTCTTC
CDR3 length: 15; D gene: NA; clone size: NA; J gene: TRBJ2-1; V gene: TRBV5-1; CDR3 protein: CASSLEAGWYNEQFF; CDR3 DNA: TGCGCCAGCAGCTTGGAGGCAGGGTGGTACAATGAGCAGTTCTTC
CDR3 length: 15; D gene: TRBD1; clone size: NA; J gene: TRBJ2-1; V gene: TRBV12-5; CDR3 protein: CASGSDRGRDSEQFF; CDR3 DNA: TGTGCTAGTGGCTCCGACAGGGGGCGCGATAGTGAGCAGTTCTTC
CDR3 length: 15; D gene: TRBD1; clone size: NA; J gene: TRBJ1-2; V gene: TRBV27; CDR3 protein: CASSPRDRPLWGYTF; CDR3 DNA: TGTGCCAGCAGTCCCCGGGACAGGCCCCTCTGGGGCTACACCTTC
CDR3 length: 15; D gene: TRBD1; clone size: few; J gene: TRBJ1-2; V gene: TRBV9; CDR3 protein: CASSVAGGEGYGYTF; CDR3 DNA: TGTGCCAGCAGCGTAGCAGGGGGCGAAGGCTATGGCTACACCTTC
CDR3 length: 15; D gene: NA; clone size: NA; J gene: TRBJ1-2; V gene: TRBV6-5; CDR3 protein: CASSLLGDHNYGYTF; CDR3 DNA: TGTGCCAGCAGTTTACTTGGAGACCATAACTATGGCTACACCTTC
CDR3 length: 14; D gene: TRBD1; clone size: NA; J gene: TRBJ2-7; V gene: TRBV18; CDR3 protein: CASSDNRGRNEQYF; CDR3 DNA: TGTGCCAGCTCAGACAACAGGGGGCGGAACGAGCAGTACTTC
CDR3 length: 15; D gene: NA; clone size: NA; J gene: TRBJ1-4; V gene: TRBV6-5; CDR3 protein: CASKGLTEGFEKLFF; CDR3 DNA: TGTGCCAGCAAAGGTTTAACGGAGGGTTTTGAAAAACTGTTTTTT
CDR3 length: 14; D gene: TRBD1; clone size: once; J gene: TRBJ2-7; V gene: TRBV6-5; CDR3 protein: CASRTLGQGNEQYF; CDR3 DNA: TGTGCCAGCAGAACCTTAGGACAGGGCAACGAGCAGTACTTC
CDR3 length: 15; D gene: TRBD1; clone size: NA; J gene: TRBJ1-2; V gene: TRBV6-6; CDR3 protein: CASNMERGRYYGYTF; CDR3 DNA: TGTGCCAGCAACATGGAAAGGGGGCGCTACTATGGCTACACCTTC